The 3 T cell receptor beta chains listed next were all sequenced from one sample in a study of T cells in Graves' hyperthyroidism and ophthalmopathy. RNA transcripts served as the template for amplifying TCR beta CDR3 regions. The HTBI primer set was used in a first-round RT-PCR of the TCR CDR3. Each CDR3 protein is one row after TCRdb ran MiXCR on the multiplex PCR reads. In the table there are more than 650,000 distinct CDR3 sequences, 11% to 15% of which are singletons. The sample comprised blood. The receptor source for this set is a woman in her late teens or twenties with Graves' hyperthyroidism.

This clonotype was picked up a small number of times. This rearrangement joins TRBV2 to TRBJ2-3; D uncertain. V lost 7 bases to trimming and J lost 2 bases, with 16 bases between them. Germline CDR1 SNHLY, CDR2 FYNNEI. This CDR3 comprises 15 residues. The chain's CDR3 is CASNPGPRPTDTQYF. As DNA, the CDR3 is TGTGCCAGCAATCCGGGCCCGCGGCCCACAGATACGCAGTATTTT.

This clonotype was detected only a few times. V is TRBV15 and J is TRBJ2-5; D not resolved. The CDR3 runs 15 residues. V lost 0 bases and J 3 bases, leaving 11 bases between the germline ends. Germline CDR1 LNHNV, CDR2 YYDKDF (reference sequence). The CDR3 sequence: CATSRDQNTEETQYF. CDR3 nucleotides: TGTGCCACCAGCAGAGATCAAAACACAGAAGAGACCCAGTACTTC. Using reference TRBV15 and TRBJ2-5 for the parts outside the CDR3, the full variable domain is DAMVIQNPRYQVTQFGKPVTLSCSQTLNHNVMYWYQQKSSQAPKLLFHYYDKDFNNEADTPDNFQSRRPNTSFCFLDIRSPGLGDTAMYLCATSRDQNTEETQYFGPGTRLLVL.

This rearrangement joins TRBV4-1 to TRBJ2-7; maybe TRBD2 (6 bases). Germline CDR1 MGHRA, CDR2 YSYEKL. The V gene lost 0 bases and the J gene lost 0 bases, with 18 bases spanning the gap. The CDR3 covers 18 residues. Here the CDR3 reads CASSQERLVGVSSYEQYF. As DNA, the CDR3 is TGCGCCAGCAGCCAAGAAAGACTAGTGGGGGTGAGCTCCTACGAGCAGTACTTC.